One sample yielded the 14 T cell receptor beta chains listed below, sequenced in a study of T cell repertoires in cytomegalovirus infection. TCRdb processed the reads anew with MiXCR; each CDR3 protein has one entry. Among a few hundred thousand distinct CDR3 sequences, roughly 42% were seen once, and the ten largest hold 43%. No antigens are known for them. The sample was cultured PBMCs, taken from culture after CMV antigen stimulation. The origin of the receptors is a human donor in good health (CMV status not recorded). Some clones in this sample may be carry-over from other donors' samples.

This rearrangement joins TRBV7-2 to TRBJ1-6; 8 bases line up with TRBD1. The J segment lost 6 bases and the V segment lost 3 bases, leaving 7 bases of the junction unmatched. The germline CDR1 and CDR2 sequences are SGHTA and FQGNSA. CDR3 length: 16 amino acids. This chain's CDR3 is CASSFQGAHGNSPLHF. CDR3 nucleotides: TGTGCCAGCAGCTTCCAGGGGGCGCACGGTAATTCACCCCTCCACTTT.

This clonotype was detected once. The rearrangement uses TRBV20-1 and TRBJ1-5; possible D gene TRBD1, 6 bases. The V and J ends lost 6 bases and 3 bases respectively, with 15 bases between them. CDR3 length: 14 amino acids. CDR1 is DFQATT and CDR2 is SNEGSKA in the germline V gene (reference sequence). CDR3 bases: TGCAGTGCCGGGGGCGGGGGATCCAATCAGCCCCAGCATTTT. This gives the protein CSAGGGGSNQPQHF.

This clonotype turned up a few times. V usage is TRBV18 and J usage is TRBJ2-7; 10 bases agree with TRBD2. The CDR3 runs 15 residues. CDR1 KGHSH and CDR2 LQKENI come from the germline V gene. The ends lost 2 bases at V and 5 bases at J; junction bases unmatched: 6. The CDR3 protein is CASSPRAGGPHEQYF. In DNA, the CDR3 is TGTGCCAGCTCACCAAGAGCGGGGGGGCCCCACGAGCAGTACTTC.

The DNA of the CDR3 is TGTGCTAGTGGTTTGGGCGGGAGGCCCTACGAGCAGTACTTC. Protein sequence: CASGLGGRPYEQYF. V usage is TRBV12-5 and J usage is TRBJ2-7, with TRBD2 matching over 8 bases. Germline assignment: CDR1 LGHNT and CDR2 FRNRAP. The CDR3 extends over 14 amino acids. Trimming at V came to 1 base and at J to 2 bases, leaving 1 base not matched to a gene.

There are a few counts of this clonotype. V usage is TRBV6-8 and J usage is TRBJ1-1, with D unresolved. The germline CDR1 and CDR2 sequences are MNHGY and SAAAGT. CDR3 length: 13 amino acids. CDR3 protein: CIAGSGFGTEAFF. In DNA, the CDR3 is TGTATTGCCGGTAGCGGGTTTGGAACTGAAGCTTTCTTT.

This rearrangement joins TRBV20-1 to TRBJ2-7; D unresolved. Trimming removed 6 bases at V and 6 bases at J, with 21 bases between. The V gene's germline CDR1 is DFQATT and CDR2 SNEGSKA (reference sequence). The CDR3 has 14 amino acids. The CDR3 here is CSATVPGKPPEQYF. CDR3 nucleotide sequence: TGCAGTGCCACTGTACCGGGCAAACCTCCCGAGCAGTACTTC.

This clonotype has a single count. This sequence joins TRBV7-6 and TRBJ1-4, with D tentatively TRBD1 (5 bases). The CDR3 length is 16 residues. V shed 1 base and J shed 7 bases, with 16 bases lying between them. Germline-derived CDR1 and CDR2 are SGHVS and FNYEAQ. CDR3 coding DNA: TGTGCCAGCAGCTTAGGGGACCTGGGCGCGGTTGAAAAACTGTTTTTT. Its protein is CASSLGDLGAVEKLFF.

There are a few counts of this clonotype. The V gene is TRBV28, the J gene TRBJ1-1; perhaps TRBD1 as D (6 bases). Deletions cut 3 bases from V and 0 bases from J, with 23 bases between. The germline CDR1 and CDR2 sequences are MDHEN and SYDVKM. The CDR3 extends over 19 amino acids. CDR3: CASSLDVQGSGWVNTEAFF. The CDR3 DNA sequence: TGTGCCAGCAGTTTGGACGTACAGGGTTCAGGGTGGGTGAACACTGAAGCTTTCTTT.

The chain employs TRBV7-9 and TRBJ2-5; TRBD1 matches at 7 bases. CDR3 length: 15 amino acids. Germline V gene sequence: CDR1 SEHNR, CDR2 FQNEAQ (reference sequence). V trimming: 5 bases; J trimming: 2 bases; junction bases outside the gene matches: 8. The CDR3, as DNA: TGTGCCAGCAGCCCCTGGACAGGCCCACAAGAGACCCAGTACTTC. Translated: CASSPWTGPQETQYF.

The chain links TRBV29-1 to TRBJ2-1; 9 nucleotides align to TRBD2. Germline trimming cut 7 bases from V and 7 bases from J; bases unmatched to any gene: 20. Germline loops: CDR1 SQVTM, CDR2 ANQGSEA. The CDR3 extends over 17 amino acids. CDR3 sequence reads: CSALGNLAGSPANEQFF. For the CDR3, the DNA is TGCAGCGCCCTTGGAAATCTAGCGGGAAGCCCTGCGAATGAGCAGTTCTTC.

The chain has TRBV7-6 and TRBJ2-6; 7 nucleotides match TRBD1. The CDR3 has 17 residues. The trim removed 5 bases at V and 0 bases at J, leaving 7 bases unmatched. Germline CDR1 SGHVS, CDR2 FNYEAQ. The CDR3: CASSVRDSRSGANVLTF. For the CDR3, the DNA is TGTGCCAGCAGCGTCCGGGACAGCCGCTCTGGGGCCAACGTCCTGACTTTC.

V is TRBV6-1 and J is TRBJ1-5; TRBD1 is a possible D gene (6 bases). The CDR3 totals 18 residues. Between the trimmed V and J ends, which lost 1 base and 2 bases, there was a span of 18 bases. Germline CDR1 reads MNHNS; CDR2 reads SASEGT. The CDR3 spells CASSEDSVGDMGNQPQHF. CDR3 nucleotides: TGTGCCAGCAGTGAAGATTCGGTAGGGGACATGGGCAATCAGCCCCAGCATTTT.

This clonotype was picked up many times. J is TRBJ2-3 and V is TRBV7-2; TRBD2 is a possible D gene (6 bases). The CDR3 is made up of 17 amino acids. Trimming shortened V by 0 bases and J by 0 bases, and 13 bases separated the two germline ends. The germline CDR1 and CDR2 sequences are SGHTA and FQGNSA. The CDR3 protein is CASSLAVGGASTDTQYF. CDR3 DNA: TGTGCCAGCAGCTTAGCCGTCGGCGGGGCTAGCACAGATACGCAGTATTTT.

The V gene is TRBV19, the J gene TRBJ2-2, with D perhaps TRBD2 (5 bases). V lost 5 bases, J lost 4 bases, and 20 bases lay in between. CDR3 length: 17 residues. Germline CDR1 LNHDA, CDR2 SQIVND (reference sequence). CDR3 protein: CASSPRAGVRVTGELFF. The CDR3 DNA reads as TGTGCCAGTAGTCCCCGTGCGGGTGTTCGCGTCACCGGGGAGCTGTTTTTT.